This T cell receptor (beta chain) was sequenced during a study of early T cells in non-severe SARS-CoV-2 infection. On the study more broadly: Bulk RNA taken from unsorted whole blood was sequenced, leaving chains unpaired.

Notes on this clonotype: Its specificity is not known.

Whole-study findings and limits: Matching against VDJdb likely underestimated virus-specific expansions, favoring anti-spike CD8.

The germline V gene has CDR1 MNHNS and CDR2 SASEGT. CDR3 length: 17 amino acids. The V and J ends lost 0 bases and 3 bases respectively, with 14 bases between them. Researchers attached unique molecular identifiers to individual cDNA molecules. MiXCR was run by TCRdb on the 5' RACE reads, yielding one entry per CDR3 protein. The table records fewer than 120,000 distinct CDR3 sequences, roughly 13% of them present only once. The input for sequencing was whole blood, taken at baseline. The receptor comes from an adult who was a healthcare worker with PCR-confirmed SARS-CoV-2 infection or an uninfected control (not recorded which). V gene TRBV6-1 combines with J gene TRBJ1-4; D is unresolved. This CDR3 reads CASSEALALRANEKLFF. CDR3 DNA: TGTGCCAGCAGTGAAGCGCTCGCCCTTCGGGCTAATGAAAAACTGTTTTTT.